These 22 T cell receptor beta chains originate from one sample sequenced in a study of cytomegalovirus exposure and HLA in healthy donors. A multiplex PCR was run with 60 Vbeta primers and 13 Jbeta primers. Using immunoSEQ multiplex PCR, the repertoire was profiled, and TCRdb retains in-frame clones only, with some absent. The sample includes roughly 150,000 clones, more than 60% of them seen just once. The material sequenced was PBMCs. The origin of the receptors is a man aged 40-49 years in good health and CMV-seropositive.

The CDR3 DNA is TGCGCCAGCAGCCAAGTCCCTCCGGACTCCGGCCGGGGGGGCGAGCAGTTCTTC. Its translation: CASSQVPPDSGRGGEQFF. The chain recombines TRBV4-1 with TRBJ2-1; 8 bases are shared with TRBD2. The CDR3 extends over 18 amino acids. Germline V gene data show CDR1 as MGHRA and CDR2 as YSYEKL. V trimming: 1 base; J trimming: 10 bases; junction bases outside the gene matches: 18.

V and J are TRBV5-1 and TRBJ2-7; maybe TRBD2 (5 bases). Germline-derived CDR1 and CDR2 are SGHRS and YFSETQ. V was shortened by 5 bases and J by 0 bases, with 21 bases between the two germline ends. The CDR3 consists of 17 residues. Here the CDR3 reads CASRLRALVSSSYEQYF. The CDR3 DNA reads TGCGCCAGCAGGTTAAGGGCACTAGTTTCCAGCTCCTACGAGCAGTACTTC.

The chain combines TRBV29-1 with TRBJ1-4; D not resolved. Germline V gene lookup returns CDR1 SQVTM and CDR2 ANQGSEA. Trimming removed 4 bases at V and 0 bases at J, with 6 bases between. The CDR3 is 13 amino acids. The CDR3 protein is CSVGAATNEKLFF. The CDR3 nucleotides read TGCAGCGTTGGGGCAGCAACTAATGAAAAACTGTTTTTT.

Here the CDR3 reads CAVGRSDEQYF. CDR3 coding DNA: TGTGCCGTCGGTCGCTCGGACGAGCAGTACTTC. The chain is built from TRBV5-4 and TRBJ2-7; D not resolved. V lost 10 bases and J lost 5, with 13 bases in between. Germline assignment: CDR1 SGHNT and CDR2 YYREEE (reference sequence). This CDR3 is built from 11 residues.

This chain uses TRBV6-6 with TRBJ2-7; D uncertain. V was shortened by 2 bases and J by 3 bases, with 11 bases between the two germline ends. Germline CDR1 is MNHNY and CDR2 is SVGAGI (reference sequence). The CDR3 contains 14 residues. The CDR3 reads CASSYTAGGYEQYF. CDR3 DNA sequence: TGTGCCAGCAGTTACACTGCCGGCGGCTACGAGCAGTACTTC.

This clone was detected a few times. The J gene is TRBJ2-3, the V gene TRBV7-7; 8 bases are shared with TRBD1. Germline values: CDR1 SSHAT, CDR2 FNYEAQ (reference sequence). This CDR3 contains 13 residues. Unmatched junction bases numbered 7, after V lost 9 bases and J lost 5 bases. CDR3 in DNA: TGTGCCAGTTCGACAGGGGCGGGAGATACGCAGTATTTT. It yields the protein CASSTGAGDTQYF.

This CDR3 is CASSPDRGTLREQYF. Here the CDR3 DNA reads TGTGCCAGCAGCCCCGACAGGGGGACTTTACGCGAGCAGTACTTC. The V gene is TRBV4-2, the J gene TRBJ2-7; 9 nucleotides align to TRBD1. The germline V gene has CDR1 LGHNA and CDR2 YNFKEQ. The CDR3 runs to 15 residues. The trim removed 4 bases at V and 6 bases at J, leaving 10 bases unmatched.

This chain joins TRBV19 and TRBJ2-2; 13 bases match TRBD2. V shed 1 base, J shed 1 base, and the junction held 3 bases outside the gene matches. Per the germline V gene, CDR1 is LNHDA and CDR2 is SQIVND (reference sequence). The CDR3 is 18 amino acids. The CDR3 here is CASSIGTSGRGNTGELFF. As DNA, the CDR3 is TGTGCCAGTAGTATAGGGACTAGCGGGAGAGGGAACACCGGGGAGCTGTTTTTT.

This rearrangement joins TRBV5-4 to TRBJ1-2; weak D call: TRBD1 (6 bases). CDR1 and CDR2 from the germline V gene are SGHNT and YYREEE (reference sequence). The ends were cut back, 7 bases at V and 4 bases at J, with 20 bases in the middle. The CDR3 covers 15 residues. CDR3 DNA sequence: TGTGCCAGCGACTCTTACCGGGACATTTCCTATGGCTACACCTTC. It codes for CASDSYRDISYGYTF.

V is TRBV18 and J is TRBJ1-5; maybe TRBD1 (6 bases). The germline gives CDR1 KGHSH, CDR2 LQKENI. The CDR3 length is 13 residues. V was trimmed by 5 bases and J by 5 bases, leaving 10 bases between them. CDR3 residues: CASSADSHQPQHF. As DNA, the CDR3 is TGTGCCAGCTCAGCGGACAGTCATCAGCCCCAGCATTTT.

V and J are TRBV5-8 and TRBJ2-7; 7 bases are a match to TRBD1. The CDR3 consists of 19 residues. The junction had 21 bases not matched to a gene; V was cut back by 6 bases and J by 0 bases. CDR1 is SGHTS, CDR2 YDEGEE, per germline. The DNA for the CDR3 is TGTGCCAGCACCCCGGTGACAGGGCTCCAAATGACCCCCTCCTACGAGCAGTACTTC. It is translated as CASTPVTGLQMTPSYEQYF.

This clone was seen a single time. The rearrangement links TRBV9 to TRBJ2-7; TRBD1 agrees at 10 bases. V trimming: 0 bases; J trimming: 4 bases; junction bases outside the gene matches: 4. Germline V gene sequence: CDR1 SGDLS, CDR2 YYNGEE. The CDR3 contains 15 residues. For the CDR3, the DNA is TGTGCCAGCAGCGTAGCCGGGACAGGGGTTTACGAGCAGTACTTC. This codes for CASSVAGTGVYEQYF.

The chain carries TRBV4-2 and TRBJ1-4; 8 bases match TRBD1. This CDR3 is built from 16 residues. V was pared by 1 base and J by 5 bases, with 6 bases of the junction left unmatched. Germline V gives CDR1 LGHNA, CDR2 YNFKEQ. CDR3 sequence reads: CASSQGTTGGNEKLFF. The CDR3 region has the DNA TGTGCCAGCAGCCAAGGGACTACAGGGGGGAATGAAAAACTGTTTTTT.

The J gene is TRBJ2-3, the V gene TRBV9, with D possibly matching TRBD2 (5 bases). Germline V lookup: CDR1 SGDLS, CDR2 YYNGEE. V lost 0 bases and J 0 bases, leaving 11 bases between the germline ends. CDR3 length: 16 residues. The CDR3 loop is CASSVGGYGSTDTQYF. The CDR3 DNA reads TGTGCCAGCAGCGTAGGAGGGTACGGGAGCACAGATACGCAGTATTTT. Full variable domain (missing parts from reference TRBV9 and TRBJ2-3): DSGVTQTPKHLITATGQRVTLRCSPRSGDLSVYWYQQSLDQGLQFLIQYYNGEERAKGNILERFSAQQFPDLHSELNLSSLELGDSALYFCASSVGGYGSTDTQYFGPGTRLTVL.

The genes are TRBV28 and TRBJ2-7; 9 nucleotides align to TRBD2. From germline, CDR1 is MDHEN and CDR2 SYDVKM. V lost 8 bases and J lost 3; bases outside the gene matches: 11. CDR3 length: 15 residues. CDR3 DNA sequence: TGTGCCAGCTTGCCTGGGGCGGGAGGGCACTACGAGCAGTACTTC. This codes for CASLPGAGGHYEQYF.

The chain is built from TRBV19 and TRBJ2-1, with TRBD2 matching 12 bases. This CDR3 is 16 amino acids long. CDR1 is LNHDA, CDR2 SQIVND, per germline (reference sequence). V was pared by 6 bases and J by 5 bases, with 8 bases of the junction left unmatched. The CDR3 coding sequence is TGTGCCAGTAGCCCAGGACTAGCGGGAATCCACAATGAGCAGTTCTTC. Translated, it gives CASSPGLAGIHNEQFF. The whole variable domain, remainder taken from reference TRBV19 and TRBJ2-1, is DGGITQSPKYLFRKEGQNVTLSCEQNLNHDAMYWYRQDPGQGLRLIYYSQIVNDFQKGDIAEGYSVSREKKESFPLTVTSAQKNPTAFYLCASSPGLAGIHNEQFFGPGTRLTVL.

The chain employs TRBV18 and TRBJ2-7; 7 bases line up with TRBD1. After removal of 2 bases from V and 3 bases from J, the junction contained 4 bases not matched to a gene. Germline assignment: CDR1 KGHSH and CDR2 LQKENI. The CDR3 covers 14 residues. CDR3 in amino acids: CASSPLGDSYEQYF. The CDR3 nucleotides are TGTGCCAGCTCACCATTGGGGGACAGCTACGAGCAGTACTTC. Full variable domain (outside the CDR3, taken from reference TRBV18 and TRBJ2-7): NAGVMQNPRHLVRRRGQEARLRCSPMKGHSHVYWYRQLPEEGLKFMVYLQKENIIDESGMPKERFSAEFPKEGPSILRIQQVVRGDSAAYFCASSPLGDSYEQYFGPGTRLTVT.

This clone has only a few counts. The gene calls are TRBV14 and TRBJ2-7; TRBD2 agrees at 15 bases. V was pared by 4 bases and J by 5 bases, with 15 bases of the junction left unmatched. CDR3 length: 19 amino acids. Germline loops: CDR1 SGHDN, CDR2 FVKESK. For the CDR3, the DNA is TGTGCCAGCAGCCGCCCGGGACTAGCGGGAGGAAGAGTACTCCACGAGCAGTACTTC. Its translation is CASSRPGLAGGRVLHEQYF.

This rearrangement joins TRBV13 to TRBJ1-2; TRBD1 aligns across 7 bases. Germline CDR1 is PRHDT and CDR2 is FYEKMQ (reference sequence). The CDR3 extends over 14 amino acids. V lost 5 bases to trimming and J lost 5 bases; unmatched junction nucleotides: 8. CDR3 bases: TGTGCCAGCAGCCCGGGACAGAACCTTTATGGCTACACCTTC. Its protein product is CASSPGQNLYGYTF.

CDR3 protein: CASSFTGYEQYF. DNA for the CDR3: TGTGCCAGCAGCTTTACAGGGTACGAGCAGTACTTC. The chain is built from TRBV11-2 and TRBJ2-7; a weak D match, TRBD1 (6 bases). From germline, CDR1 is SGHAT and CDR2 FQNNGV. This CDR3 spans 12 amino acids. Trimming left V 3 bases short and J 4 bases short, with 7 bases between.

The CDR3 DNA reads as TGTGCCAGCAGCTTAGGGACAGGCCATTACGAGCAGTACTTC. It codes for CASSLGTGHYEQYF. The rearrangement links TRBV7-9 to TRBJ2-7, with TRBD1 matching over 7 bases. The CDR3 length is 14 residues. Per germline, CDR1 SEHNR and CDR2 FQNEAQ (reference sequence). V shed 1 base and J 4 bases; nucleotides not matched to a gene: 4.

The V and J genes are TRBV19 and TRBJ2-3; D possibly corresponds to TRBD1 (5 bases). This CDR3 is 14 amino acids long. V shed 10 bases and J shed 2 bases, with 16 bases lying between them. Germline CDR1 reads LNHDA; CDR2 reads SQIVND (reference sequence). CDR3 amino acids: CATRYDRYTDTQYF. For the CDR3, the DNA is TGTGCCACTAGGTACGACAGATACACAGATACGCAGTATTTT.